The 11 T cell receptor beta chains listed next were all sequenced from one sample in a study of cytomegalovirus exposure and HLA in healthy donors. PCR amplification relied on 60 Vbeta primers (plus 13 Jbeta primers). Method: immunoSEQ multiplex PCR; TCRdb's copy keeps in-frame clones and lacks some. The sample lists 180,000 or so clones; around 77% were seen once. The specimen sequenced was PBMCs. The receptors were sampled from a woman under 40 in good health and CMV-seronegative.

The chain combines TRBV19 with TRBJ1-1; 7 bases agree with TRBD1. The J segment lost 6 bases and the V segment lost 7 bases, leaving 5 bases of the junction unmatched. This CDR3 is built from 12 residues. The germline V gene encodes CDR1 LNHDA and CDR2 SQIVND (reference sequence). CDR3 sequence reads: CASNRGPAEAFF. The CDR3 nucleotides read TGTGCCAGTAATAGGGGGCCCGCTGAAGCTTTCTTT.

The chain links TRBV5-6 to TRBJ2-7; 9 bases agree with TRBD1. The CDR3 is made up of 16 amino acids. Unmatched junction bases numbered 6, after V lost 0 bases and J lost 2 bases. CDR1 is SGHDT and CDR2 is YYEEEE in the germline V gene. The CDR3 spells CASSLAPGQGPYEQYF. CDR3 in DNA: TGTGCCAGCAGCTTGGCCCCGGGACAGGGCCCCTACGAGCAGTACTTC.

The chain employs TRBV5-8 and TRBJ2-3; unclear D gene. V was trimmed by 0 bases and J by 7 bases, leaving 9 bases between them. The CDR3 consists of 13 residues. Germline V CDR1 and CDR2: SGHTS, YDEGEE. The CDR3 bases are TGTGCCAGCAGCTTGGGTAGTCTTAATACGCAGTATTTT. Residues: CASSLGSLNTQYF.

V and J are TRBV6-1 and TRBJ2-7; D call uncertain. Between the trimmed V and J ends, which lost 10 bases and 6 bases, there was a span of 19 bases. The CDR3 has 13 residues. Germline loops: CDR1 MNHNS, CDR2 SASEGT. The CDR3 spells CATAAYFGGEQYF. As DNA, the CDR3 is TGTGCCACCGCCGCCTATTTCGGTGGCGAGCAGTACTTC.

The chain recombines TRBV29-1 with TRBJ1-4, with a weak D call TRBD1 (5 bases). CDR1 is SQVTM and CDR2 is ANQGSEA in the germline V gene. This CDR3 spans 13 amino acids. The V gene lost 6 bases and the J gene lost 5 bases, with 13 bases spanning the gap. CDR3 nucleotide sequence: TGCAGCGTCGGGACTGGGCGAAATGAAAAACTGTTTTTT. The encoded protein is CSVGTGRNEKLFF.

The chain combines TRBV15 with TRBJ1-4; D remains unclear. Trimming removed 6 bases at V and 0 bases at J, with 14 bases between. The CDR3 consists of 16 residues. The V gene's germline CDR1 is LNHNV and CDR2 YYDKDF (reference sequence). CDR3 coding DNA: TGTGCCACCAGACCCGCCCGGTTTGCAACTAATGAAAAACTGTTTTTT. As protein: CATRPARFATNEKLFF.

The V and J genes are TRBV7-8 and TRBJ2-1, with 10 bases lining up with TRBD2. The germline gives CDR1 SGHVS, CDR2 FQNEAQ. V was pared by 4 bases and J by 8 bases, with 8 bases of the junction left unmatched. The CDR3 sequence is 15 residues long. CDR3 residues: CASSSRPSGSYEQFF. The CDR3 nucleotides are TGTGCCAGCAGCTCCAGGCCTAGCGGGAGTTATGAGCAGTTCTTC.

CDR3 coding DNA: TGTGCCAGCAGCCTTCGGTTTGGCTATAATTCACCCCTCCACTTT. Its translation is CASSLRFGYNSPLHF. V and J are TRBV7-2 and TRBJ1-6; D uncertain. Germline CDR1 is SGHTA and CDR2 is FQGNSA. This CDR3 region has 15 residues. V was trimmed by 5 bases and J by 3 bases, leaving 11 bases between them.

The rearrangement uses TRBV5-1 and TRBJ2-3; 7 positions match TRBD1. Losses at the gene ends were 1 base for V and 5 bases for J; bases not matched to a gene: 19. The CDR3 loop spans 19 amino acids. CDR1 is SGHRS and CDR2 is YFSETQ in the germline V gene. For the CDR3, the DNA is TGCGCCAGCAGCTTGACCGCTCCGTCTCAGGGGGTTGTACGAGATACGCAGTATTTT. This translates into CASSLTAPSQGVVRDTQYF.

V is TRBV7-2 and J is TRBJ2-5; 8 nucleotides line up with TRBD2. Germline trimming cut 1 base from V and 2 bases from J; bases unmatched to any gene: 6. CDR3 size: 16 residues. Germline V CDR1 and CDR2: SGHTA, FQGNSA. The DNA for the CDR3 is TGTGCCAGCAGCTTAGTCCGGGGGGGCTGGCAAGAGACCCAGTACTTC. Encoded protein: CASSLVRGGWQETQYF.

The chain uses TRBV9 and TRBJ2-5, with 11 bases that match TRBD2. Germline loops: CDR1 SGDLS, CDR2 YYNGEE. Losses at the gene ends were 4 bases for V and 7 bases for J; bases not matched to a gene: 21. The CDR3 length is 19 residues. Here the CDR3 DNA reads TGTGCCAGCAGCCATAGGAGGGACCCGGGACTAGCGGCCCCGGGGACCCAGTACTTC. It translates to CASSHRRDPGLAAPGTQYF.